The rows below give T cell receptor beta chains drawn from one sample of a study of blood T cells in healthy people across ages. TCRdb redid the calling of the 5' RACE reads with MiXCR, one entry per CDR3 protein. This table has around 700,000 distinct CDR3 sequences, more than 20% appearing once. These data also formed part of another study, on T cells of mothers and their children.

Material: blood. The receptors were sampled from a boy younger than 18 in good health. Both conserved end residues are part of each CDR3. D genes are given only for firm matches. Some rows mark clone size as missing; the rest say once, few, many or name a class of expanded clone.

D gene	V gene	J gene	clone size	CDR3 DNA	CDR3 protein
TRBD1	TRBV20-1	TRBJ1-4	-	TGCAGTGCTAGAGGCCCGACAGGGGCCGACATAGAGCTGTTTTTT	CSARGPTGADIELFF
-	TRBV6-5	TRBJ1-1	-	TGTGCCAGCATCCCCGGGCCAAAGCTGACTGAAGCTTTCTTT	CASIPGPKLTEAFF
TRBD1	TRBV29-1	TRBJ2-7	-	TGCAGCGTTGAAGAGGGGGACAGGGCGTCCTACGAGCAGTACTTC	CSVEEGDRASYEQYF
TRBD1	TRBV11-1	TRBJ2-4	-	TGTGCCAGCAGCCCCTGGACAGGGGTGGACAAAAACATTCAGTACTTC	CASSPWTGVDKNIQYF
-	TRBV29-1	TRBJ2-3	few	TGCAGCGCCGTCGGCACAGATACGCAGTATTTT	CSAVGTDTQYF
-	TRBV7-2	TRBJ2-1	-	TGTGCCAGCAGTTGGGGCAGGAGCTCCTACAATGAGCAGTTCTTC	CASSWGRSSYNEQFF
TRBD2	TRBV5-1	TRBJ2-1	few	TGCGCCAGCAGCCCCGGGACTAGCGGGATGGATGAGCAGTTCTTC	CASSPGTSGMDEQFF
-	TRBV7-3	TRBJ2-1	-	TGTGCCAGCAGCTTAAACGAATACAATGAGCAGTTCTTC	CASSLNEYNEQFF
TRBD2	TRBV4-2	TRBJ2-1	-	TGTGCCAGCAGCCCGGGCCCCGAGGGACTAGCTAACAATGAGCAGTTCTTC	CASSPGPEGLANNEQFF
-	TRBV28	TRBJ2-1	-	TGTGCCAGCAGTTTACGGAATGTACAGTACAATGAGCAGTTCTTC	CASSLRNVQYNEQFF
-	TRBV5-1	TRBJ2-1	-	TGCGCCAGCAGCCCCAGAGGGACAATGGCCAATGAGCAGTTCTTC	CASSPRGTMANEQFF
-	TRBV21-1	TRBJ1-5	-	TGTGCCAGCAGCAAAGCTGGCAGGGGTGGCAATCAGCCCCAGCATTTT	CASSKAGRGGNQPQHF
TRBD2	TRBV12-3/TRBV12-4	TRBJ2-7	-	TGTGCCAGCACCTCGGGACTAGCGGGAGGGTACGAGCAGTACTTC	CASTSGLAGGYEQYF
-	TRBV4-2	TRBJ2-1	-	TGTGCCAGCAGCCAAGAGGTCCGGGAGTACAATGAGCAGTTCTTC	CASSQEVREYNEQFF
-	TRBV12-3/TRBV12-4	TRBJ1-2	-	TGTGCCAGCAGAACTGGGATAGCTAACTATGGCTACACCTTC	CASRTGIANYGYTF
-	TRBV5-1	TRBJ2-4	-	TGCGCCAGCAGAAACACGGGCATTCAGTACTTC	CASRNTGIQYF
TRBD2	TRBV27	TRBJ2-7	few	TGTGCCAGCTCCTATATAAGAACTAGCGGGAGCGAGCAGTACTTC	CASSYIRTSGSEQYF
-	TRBV6-6	TRBJ1-4	-	TGTGCCAGTCATAGGGGAGGTGAAAAACTGTTTTTT	CASHRGGEKLFF
-	TRBV14	TRBJ2-7	-	TGTGCCAGCAGACTAAATGACAGTCCCTTCTACGAGCAGTGCTTC	CASRLNDSPFYEQCF
TRBD1	TRBV10-3	TRBJ2-7	few	TGTGCCATCATCAGGGACAGGGGATCCGAGCAGTACTTC	CAIIRDRGSEQYF
-	TRBV11-1	TRBJ2-4	many	TGTGCCAGCAGCCCCCCAGGGTTCGACGAAACTTTAAACATTCAGTACTTC	CASSPPGFDETLNIQYF
-	TRBV3-1	TRBJ1-3	-	TGTGCCAGCAGCCAAACCATGGTGGCGGGAAACACCATATATTTT	CASSQTMVAGNTIYF
TRBD1	TRBV3-1	TRBJ2-7	-	TGTGCCGGCAGCCAAGTAGGGGGCCACGAGCAGTACTTC	CAGSQVGGHEQYF